A selection of T cell receptor beta chains follows, all from one sample in a study of blood T cell repertoires in COVID-19. Data came from immunoSEQ multiplex PCR; TCRdb stores just in-frame clones and leaves some out. The profile shows some 160,000 clones, roughly 80% of them singletons. The sequencing input was PBMCs or T cells enriched from blood (not recorded which). The receptors originated from an older woman who had recovered from COVID-19. Both conserved end residues are part of each CDR3. D genes are given only for firm matches. Clone size is given for some rows only: seen once, a few or many times, or a class if the clone is expanded.

clone_size	v_call	j_call	cdr3_length	d_call	cdr3_nt	cdr3_aa
-	TRBV29-1	TRBJ2-5	12	TRBD1	TGCAGCGTCAAGGGACAGGGGGAGACCCAGTACTTC	CSVKGQGETQYF
once	TRBV29-1	TRBJ2-3	11	-	TGCAGCGCCACCTGGAGAGATACGCAGTATTTT	CSATWRDTQYF
-	TRBV5-6	TRBJ2-1	14	TRBD1	TGTGCCAGCAGCTTGTTTCAGGGGGACAATGAGCAGTTCTTC	CASSLFQGDNEQFF
-	TRBV1	TRBJ1-6	15	-	TGCACCAGCAGCCATGACGGGACAGTTAATTCACCCCTCCACTTT	CTSSHDGTVNSPLHF
once	TRBV7-2	TRBJ2-3	16	TRBD2	TGTGCCAGCAGCTTCCAATCGGGCGGGGGGGCAGATACGCAGTATTTT	CASSFQSGGGADTQYF
-	TRBV5-1	TRBJ2-3	15	TRBD2	TGCGCCAGCAGCTTGGACGGGGGGGCCACAGATACGCAGTATTTT	CASSLDGGATDTQYF
-	TRBV5-1	TRBJ1-5	16	-	TGCGCCAGCAGCTTGAACGGGGTTCAGGGAGGTCAGCCCCAGCATTTT	CASSLNGVQGGQPQHF
-	TRBV11-2	TRBJ1-6	14	TRBD1	TGTGCCAGCAGCTTAGGAGACAGGGTGTTCCCCCTCCACTTT	CASSLGDRVFPLHF
-	TRBV9	TRBJ2-1	16	TRBD2	TGTGCCAGCAGCACTCGCGGGGGGGGTCCCTACAATGAGCAGTTCTTC	CASSTRGGGPYNEQFF
-	TRBV5-1	TRBJ1-2	12	-	TGCGCCAGCAGCCCCACGGGGAATGGCTACACCTTC	CASSPTGNGYTF
-	TRBV14	TRBJ2-3	16	TRBD2	TGTGCCAGCAGCCATCCGGCTAGCGGGACCACAGATACGCAGTATTTT	CASSHPASGTTDTQYF
few	TRBV6-5	TRBJ1-4	15	-	TGTGCCAGCAGTTACTCGGGGGGGCCTAATGAAAAACTGTTTTTT	CASSYSGGPNEKLFF